This is a list of T cell receptor beta chains from one sample in a study of T-cell reconstitution after alpha-beta-depleted transplantation in children. TCRdb called the PCR reads again in MiXCR, with one record for every CDR3 protein. Here the sample spans hundreds of thousands of distinct CDR3 sequences, about 21% being singletons. The material was PBMCs, mostly from graft donor cells, obtained 360 days after TCRalphabeta/CD19-depleted stem cell transplant. All receptors come from a boy younger than two who had a stem cell transplant for acute myeloid leukemia, so the T cells may come from the graft donor. CDR3s include the opening cysteine and the closing phenylalanine or tryptophan. D genes are given only for firm matches. Size values are once, few and many counts, or a class for expanded clones, and some rows have none.

>few|.|TRBJ1-1|TRBV12-3/TRBV12-4
TGTGCCAGCAGTTTGGGTACCCACACTGAAGCTTTCTTT
CASSLGTHTEAFF
>few|.|TRBJ2-2|TRBV20-1
TGCAGTGCTAGTTGGCCTTCGAACACCGGGGAGCTGTTTTTT
CSASWPSNTGELFF
>.|.|TRBJ2-3|TRBV12-3/TRBV12-4
TGTGCCAGCAGCCTGCGAGCCCCAGCAGATACGCAGTATTTT
CASSLRAPADTQYF
>.|TRBD1|TRBJ1-1|TRBV28
TGTGCCAGTGCAGGGGGAGCGTTGAACACTGAAGCTTTCTTT
CASAGGALNTEAFF
>.|.|TRBJ1-2|TRBV6-2/TRBV6-3
TGTGCCAGCATGGGACGGGGAATAGGCGGCTACACCTTC
CASMGRGIGGYTF
>few|TRBD1|TRBJ1-1|TRBV20-1
TGCAGTGCTAGAAGACCCGGGACAGCCTCGGGGACTGAAGCTTTCTTT
CSARRPGTASGTEAFF
>many|.|TRBJ2-1|TRBV4-1
TGCGCCAGCAGCTTAAGCCGGGGTGCGCAGTTCTTC
CASSLSRGAQFF
>few|TRBD2|TRBJ2-7|TRBV5-1
TGCGCCAGCAGCTTAGACGGGGGGGCTTACGAGCAGTACTTC
CASSLDGGAYEQYF
>.|.|TRBJ2-1|TRBV4-2
TGTGCCAGCAGCCATAGACACGGAGATGCTAATGAGCAGTTCTTC
CASSHRHGDANEQFF
>many|.|TRBJ2-5|TRBV20-1
TGCAGTGCTAGAGCAGGCGGGGCCCCGCGGGGAGAGACCCAGTACTTC
CSARAGGAPRGETQYF
>.|TRBD2|TRBJ2-7|TRBV20-1
TGCAGTGCTGACGGACTAGTGAGCTACGAGCAGTACTTC
CSADGLVSYEQYF
>many|.|TRBJ2-6|TRBV12-3/TRBV12-4
TGTGCCAGCAGTTTACCGGGACTTATCTTGGGCGTGGAAAATACTGGGGCCAACGTCCTGACTTTC
CASSLPGLILGVENTGANVLTF
>many|.|TRBJ2-2|TRBV7-7
TGTGCCAGCAGCCTCAGCGCGTCCGGGGAGCTGTTTTTT
CASSLSASGELFF
>many|TRBD2|TRBJ2-7|TRBV20-1
TGCAGTGCTAGAGATTCAGCGGGGGGGTCCTACGAGCAGTACTTC
CSARDSAGGSYEQYF
>few|.|TRBJ2-6|TRBV20-1
TGCAGTGCTGATAGGGGGACTGGGGCCAACGTCCTGACTTTC
CSADRGTGANVLTF
>.|TRBD2|TRBJ2-7|TRBV20-1
TGCAGTGCTTCAGGACGGGGGGGCCTATCCTACGAGCAGTACTTC
CSASGRGGLSYEQYF
>.|TRBD2|TRBJ2-3|TRBV9
TGTGCCAGCAGCGTAGCCATAGCGGGGGGGTCTCGCACAGATACGCAGTATTTT
CASSVAIAGGSRTDTQYF
>.|.|TRBJ2-7|TRBV7-2
TGTGCCAGCAGCTTATATGTCCGGGGAGCGAAGCGAGAGCAGTACTTC
CASSLYVRGAKREQYF
>few|.|TRBJ2-7|TRBV7-9
TGTGCCAGCAGCTTGGAGAGCCCCGAGCAGTACTTC
CASSLESPEQYF
>.|TRBD1|TRBJ2-1|TRBV6-1
TGTGCCAGCAGGGCCGGGACAGGAACCTACAATGAGCAGTTCTTC
CASRAGTGTYNEQFF
>few|.|TRBJ2-7|TRBV20-1
TGCAGTGCTAGAGATCCCCAGGGGAGCTCCTACGAGCAGTACTTC
CSARDPQGSSYEQYF
>many|.|TRBJ2-3|TRBV5-1
TGCGCCAGCAGCTCCCTCATCTTGGGTACAGATACGCAGTATTTT
CASSSLILGTDTQYF
>many|.|TRBJ1-1|TRBV25-1
TGTGCCAGCAGACGCGAACTGGGGGCTGACAACACTGAAGCTTTCTTT
CASRRELGADNTEAFF
>few|.|TRBJ2-1|TRBV15
TGTGCCACCAGCAGAGATGATGCTCGCTCCTACAATGAGCAGTTCTTC
CATSRDDARSYNEQFF
>few|TRBD2|TRBJ2-2|TRBV20-1
TGCAGTGCCAGGGGACTAGCGAACACCGGGGAGCTGTTTTTT
CSARGLANTGELFF
>.|.|TRBJ1-3|TRBV5-1
TGCGCCAGCAGCTTGGAAGTCGCAGGAGCTGGAAACACCATATATTTT
CASSLEVAGAGNTIYF
>.|.|TRBJ2-2|TRBV2
TGTGCCAGCAGAGCCCGAGGGGCGCTCGCCGGGGAGCTGTTTTTT
CASRARGALAGELFF
>many|.|TRBJ1-1|TRBV5-5
TGTGCCAGCTGCGATCTAAGGGGTGAAGCTTTCTTT
CASCDLRGEAFF
>many|.|TRBJ1-5|TRBV20-1
TGCAGTGCTAGTAACCAGGGTTTAGATGTTCAGCCCCAGCATTTT
CSASNQGLDVQPQHF
>many|TRBD2|TRBJ2-1|TRBV20-1
TGCAGTGCCCAGAAACGGGGGGGCGTCAATGAGCAGTTCTTC
CSAQKRGGVNEQFF
>.|.|TRBJ2-4|TRBV24-1
TGTGCCACCAGCGAGGGGGGGCACAAAAACATTCAGTACTTC
CATSEGGHKNIQYF
>few|TRBD1|TRBJ2-7|TRBV6-5
TGTGCCAGCAGAAGACAGGGTTACGAGCAGTACTTC
CASRRQGYEQYF
>.|TRBD1|TRBJ2-7|TRBV5-1
TGCGCCAGCAGCTTGGCCGGGACAGGGTTTTACGAGCAGTACTTC
CASSLAGTGFYEQYF
>many|.|TRBJ1-1|TRBV7-9
TGTGCCAGCAGCCCCCTCGGGGCCAGGGTCGGCACTGAAGCTTTCTTT
CASSPLGARVGTEAFF
>few|.|TRBJ1-6|TRBV7-3
TGTGCCAGCAGCCGGGGTCAGGGTTCACCCCTCCACTTT
CASSRGQGSPLHF
>few|TRBD1|TRBJ2-7|TRBV25-1
TGTGCCAGCAGTGAATCGGACAGGGGGCTCTACGAGCAGTACTTC
CASSESDRGLYEQYF
>many|.|TRBJ2-6|TRBV11-2
TGTGCCAGCAATCTTATGATGGGTTCTGGGGCCAACGTCCTGACTTTC
CASNLMMGSGANVLTF
>many|.|TRBJ2-6|TRBV5-1
TGCGCCAGCAGCTTGGAAGTAGGGTCTGGGGCCAACGTCCTGACTTTC
CASSLEVGSGANVLTF
>.|.|TRBJ1-1|TRBV6-2/TRBV6-3
TGTGCCAGCAGTTTTTCGGGGAGCTACACTGAAGCTTTCTTT
CASSFSGSYTEAFF
>many|TRBD1|TRBJ2-1|TRBV20-1
TGCAGTGCCAGTTCTCGGGACAGACAGTTCTTC
CSASSRDRQFF
>few|.|TRBJ1-6|TRBV6-5
TGTGCCAGCAGTTACAGGACAGATACCACACCCCTCCACTTT
CASSYRTDTTPLHF
>.|TRBD2|TRBJ2-5|TRBV7-6
TGTGCCAGCAGCTTAGGAGGGCGCGTCGGGGGGCAAGAGACCCAGTACTTC
CASSLGGRVGGQETQYF
>.|.|TRBJ2-3|TRBV4-2
TGTGCCAGCATCGACGCTAGCGATACGCAGTATTTT
CASIDASDTQYF
>many|.|TRBJ2-3|TRBV29-1
TGCAGCGTTGCCGGCAGGGCGGCAGATACGCAGTATTTT
CSVAGRAADTQYF
>.|TRBD1|TRBJ2-2|TRBV20-1
TGCAGTGCTAGTGAGGGGGCCCGTAACACCGGGGAGCTGTTTTTT
CSASEGARNTGELFF
>few|.|TRBJ1-5|TRBV7-2
TGTGCCAGCAGCTTAGCCGGAAATAGCAATCAGCCCCAGCATTTT
CASSLAGNSNQPQHF
>many|TRBD1|TRBJ2-1|TRBV28
TGTGCCAGCAGGCTCCCGACAGGGAGCTCCTACAATGAGCAGTTCTTC
CASRLPTGSSYNEQFF
>.|.|TRBJ1-2|TRBV4-3
TGCGCCAGCAGCCAAGACTGGAGGGGCAACTATGGCTACACCTTC
CASSQDWRGNYGYTF
>.|.|TRBJ2-1|TRBV27
TGTGCCAGCAGCCTAAGGGTAACAGGGACGTTCTACAATGAGCAGTTCTTC
CASSLRVTGTFYNEQFF
>.|TRBD2|TRBJ2-3|TRBV3-1
TGTGCCAGCAGCCCCCGCAACCGGGGGGTCGCGGGAGATACGCAGTATTTT
CASSPRNRGVAGDTQYF
>many|.|TRBJ1-2|TRBV7-9
TGTGCCAGCAGCCCCCAGGTTCTCAATGGCTACACCTTC
CASSPQVLNGYTF
>few|.|TRBJ2-1|TRBV28
TGTGCCAGCAGTTTTCAGGGATTCAATGAGCAGTTCTTC
CASSFQGFNEQFF
>.|TRBD1|TRBJ2-3|TRBV5-1
TGCGCCAGCAGAAAAAGGGACAGACCAGATACGCAGTATTTT
CASRKRDRPDTQYF
>few|TRBD1|TRBJ2-7|TRBV20-1
TGCAGTGCTAGAGTCGCGGGGCCGGGACAGGGCTCCTACGAGCAGTACTTC
CSARVAGPGQGSYEQYF
>many|.|TRBJ2-3|TRBV5-1
TGCGCCAGCAGGCCGACGGGGCTCCTAAACCTCGGGGATACGCAGTATTTT
CASRPTGLLNLGDTQYF
>.|.|TRBJ2-2|TRBV30
TGTGCCTGGAGTGTACAACTCCCCCCCACCGGGGAGCTGTTTTTT
CAWSVQLPPTGELFF
>many|TRBD2|TRBJ2-1|TRBV13
TGTGCCAGCAGCTTAGGCGGGGGGGCGAATGAGCAGTTCTTC
CASSLGGGANEQFF
>few|TRBD1|TRBJ2-1|TRBV9
TGTGCCAGCAGCGCCGCGCGCCGGGACAGGAGGCACAATGAGCAGTTCTTC
CASSAARRDRRHNEQFF